These 20 T cell receptor beta chains were all obtained from the same sample, sequenced in a study of blood T cell repertoires in COVID-19. Produced via immunoSEQ multiplex PCR; TCRdb's table is partial and in-frame only. Of some 140,000 clones detected, 70% to 80% appear once; the ten largest clones hold 11%. Material for sequencing was peripheral blood. The receptors derive from a human donor in a cohort sampled during active COVID-19.

The rearrangement links TRBV4-2 to TRBJ1-6; D uncertain. Germline V gene lookup returns CDR1 LGHNA and CDR2 YNFKEQ. V was clipped by 0 bases and J by 0 bases, with 9 bases between them. The CDR3 runs 17 residues. In DNA form, the CDR3 reads TGTGCCAGCAGCCAAGATCCGGTGAGCTCCTATAATTCACCCCTCCACTTT. Protein sequence: CASSQDPVSSYNSPLHF.

In this sample, this clone turned up once. The rearrangement links TRBV5-6 to TRBJ2-3; the D is unclear. The V end was cut by 2 bases, the J end by 4 bases, with 5 bases between. Germline loops: CDR1 SGHDT, CDR2 YYEEEE. The CDR3 has 12 amino acids. The CDR3, as DNA: TGTGCCAGCAGCTTTAGTCCAGATACGCAGTATTTT. This sequence encodes CASSFSPDTQYF. The entire variable domain, with the rest obtained from reference TRBV5-6 and TRBJ2-3, is as follows: DAGVTQSPTHLIKTRGQQVTLRCSPKSGHDTVSWYQQALGQGPQFIFQYYEEEERQRGNFPDRFSGHQFPNYSSELNVNALLLGDSALYLCASSFSPDTQYFGPGTRLTVL.

This chain links TRBV7-9 with TRBJ1-2; the D is unclear. In germline, CDR1 is SEHNR, CDR2 FQNEAQ (reference sequence). Trimming removed 0 bases at V and 8 bases at J, with 10 bases between. The length of the CDR3 is 13 residues. CDR3 in DNA: TGTGCCAGCAGCTTAGCGTCTGATAGAGGCTACACCTTC. It codes for CASSLASDRGYTF.

There are a few counts of this clone. The V gene is TRBV4-1, the J gene TRBJ2-5; 12 positions agree with TRBD1. The V gene's germline CDR1 is MGHRA and CDR2 YSYEKL. This CDR3 region has 16 residues. The ends lost 0 bases at V and 5 bases at J; junction bases unmatched: 4. The CDR3 region has the DNA TGCGCCAGCAGCCAAGATTCCGGGACAGGGGGCGAGACCCAGTACTTC. This encodes CASSQDSGTGGETQYF.

This clone showed up just once. CDR3 DNA: TGTGCCAGCAGCGTACTAGACAGGGTGGATGGCTACACCTTC. Its translation: CASSVLDRVDGYTF. The V gene is TRBV9, the J gene TRBJ1-2; 7 bases match TRBD1. With 1 base clipped from V and 6 bases from J, the junction kept 6 bases outside the gene matches. CDR1 and CDR2 (germline): SGDLS, YYNGEE. The CDR3 spans 14 residues.

This clone was recorded at least ten times. V is TRBV10-2 and J is TRBJ2-5; 8 bases agree with TRBD1. V trimming: 4 bases; J trimming: 5 bases; junction bases outside the gene matches: 6. This CDR3 spans 14 amino acids. The V gene's germline CDR1 is WSHSY and CDR2 SAAADI. The chain's CDR3 is CASSGTGRLETQYF. The DNA for the CDR3 is TGCGCCAGCAGTGGGACAGGGCGATTGGAGACCCAGTACTTC.

V and J are TRBV2 and TRBJ2-1; 8 nucleotides match TRBD1. Germline trimming cut 6 bases from V and 7 bases from J; bases unmatched to any gene: 2. Germline assignment: CDR1 SNHLY and CDR2 FYNNEI. The length of the CDR3 is 12 residues. The CDR3 DNA follows: TGTGCCAGCAGGAGACAGGGGAATGAGCAGTTCTTC. Translating it yields CASRRQGNEQFF. Using reference TRBV2 and TRBJ2-1 for the parts outside the CDR3, the full variable domain is EPEVTQTPSHQVTQMGQEVILRCVPISNHLYFYWYRQILGQKVEFLVSFYNNEISEKSEIFDDQFSVERPDGSNFTLKIRSTKLEDSAMYFCASRRQGNEQFFGPGTRLTVL.

The chain combines TRBV6-5 with TRBJ1-1; D is unclear. V lost 4 bases and J 0 bases, leaving 15 bases between the germline ends. The CDR3 has 16 amino acids. CDR1 and CDR2 (germline): MNHEY, SVGAGI. CDR3 DNA: TGTGCCAGCAGTTCCCCGGCGGGCAGGCTGAACACTGAAGCTTTCTTT. It encodes CASSSPAGRLNTEAFF.

The table lists this clone with a few counts. The chain couples TRBV2 to TRBJ1-6; no definite D call. Germline loops: CDR1 SNHLY, CDR2 FYNNEI. V lost 6 bases to trimming and J lost 6 bases, with 15 bases between them. The CDR3 has 15 residues. The CDR3 protein is CASRPRTNGNSPLHF. The CDR3 DNA is TGTGCCAGCAGACCGAGGACTAATGGTAATTCACCCCTCCACTTT. The full variable domain, rest sourced from reference TRBV2 and TRBJ1-6, is EPEVTQTPSHQVTQMGQEVILRCVPISNHLYFYWYRQILGQKVEFLVSFYNNEISEKSEIFDDQFSVERPDGSNFTLKIRSTKLEDSAMYFCASRPRTNGNSPLHFGNGTRLTVT.

This sequence joins TRBV14 and TRBJ2-3; maybe TRBD2 (6 bases). CDR1 and CDR2 from the germline V gene are SGHDN and FVKESK. The V and J ends lost 0 bases and 0 bases respectively, with 13 bases between them. The CDR3 totals 17 residues. CDR3 sequence: CASSQDRSGWSTDTQYF. In nucleotides, the CDR3 is TGTGCCAGCAGCCAAGATCGCAGCGGGTGGAGCACAGATACGCAGTATTTT. The complete variable domain, with remaining parts taken from reference TRBV14 and TRBJ2-3, reads EAGVTQFPSHSVIEKGQTVTLRCDPISGHDNLYWYRRVMGKEIKFLLHFVKESKQDESGMPNNRFLAERTGGTYSTLKVQPAELEDSGVYFCASSQDRSGWSTDTQYFGPGTRLTVL.

This chain links TRBV27 with TRBJ2-1; 7 bases agree with TRBD1. The CDR3 is made up of 14 amino acids. Germline V gives CDR1 MNHEY, CDR2 SMNVEV (reference sequence). The V and J ends lost 6 bases and 2 bases, in that order; junction bases with no gene match: 4. DNA for the CDR3: TGTGCCAGCAGACAGGGGTTGGCCTACAATGAGCAGTTCTTC. Its translation is CASRQGLAYNEQFF.

In DNA, the CDR3 is TGTGCCAGCAGCTTAGCTAGGAGCGGGGGGGCCCAGGAGCAGTACTTC. Translation gives CASSLARSGGAQEQYF. The chain couples TRBV11-2 to TRBJ2-7; 10 positions match TRBD2. J was trimmed by 7 bases and V by 1 base; bases with no gene match: 10. The CDR3 is 16 residues long. Germline assignment: CDR1 SGHAT and CDR2 FQNNGV. Variable domain in full (rest from reference TRBV11-2 and TRBJ2-7): EAGVAQSPRYKIIEKRQSVAFWCNPISGHATLYWYQQILGQGPKLLIQFQNNGVVDDSQLPKDRFSAERLKGVDSTLKIQPAKLEDSAVYLCASSLARSGGAQEQYFGPGTRLTVT.

The chain carries TRBV7-2 and TRBJ2-1; 16 positions agree with TRBD2. V trimming: 5 bases; J trimming: 9 bases; junction bases outside the gene matches: 4. The CDR3 is 15 amino acids. Per the germline V gene, CDR1 is SGHTA and CDR2 is FQGNSA. CDR3 coding DNA: TGTGCCAGCAGCCAGGGACTAGCGGGGGGGCCTGAGCAGTTCTTC. It translates to CASSQGLAGGPEQFF. Filled out from reference TRBV7-2 and TRBJ2-1, the complete variable domain reads GAGVSQSPSNKVTEKGKDVELRCDPISGHTALYWYRQSLGQGLEFLIYFQGNSAPDKSGLPSDRFSAERTGGSVSTLTIQRTQQEDSAVYLCASSQGLAGGPEQFFGPGTRLTVL.

This clone was detected only once. The chain is built from TRBV11-2 and TRBJ1-4; a weak D match, TRBD1 (5 bases). Germline CDR1 and CDR2: SGHAT and FQNNGV. This CDR3 contains 15 residues. V was shortened by 5 bases and J by 8 bases, with 18 bases between the two germline ends. CDR3 coding DNA: TGTGCCAGCAGCCAATACCAGGGATGGGGCGAAAAACTGTTTTTT. Amino acids: CASSQYQGWGEKLFF.

The V gene is TRBV5-1, the J gene TRBJ1-1, with 8 bases identical to TRBD1. CDR3 size: 17 residues. V trimming: 0 bases; J trimming: 0 bases; junction bases outside the gene matches: 7. Germline lookup yields CDR1 SGHRS and CDR2 YFSETQ. The CDR3: CASSLEGQVLMNTEAFF. The DNA for the CDR3 is TGCGCCAGCAGCTTGGAGGGACAGGTTCTCATGAACACTGAAGCTTTCTTT.

J is TRBJ2-6 and V is TRBV29-1, with TRBD1 matching 7 bases. The V and J ends lost 7 bases and 2 bases, in that order; junction bases with no gene match: 2. Germline V CDR1 and CDR2: SQVTM, ANQGSEA. This CDR3 region has 13 residues. The CDR3 DNA reads as TGCAGCGCCCAGGGGGCTGGGGCCAACGTCCTGACTTTC. Translated: CSAQGAGANVLTF.

Concerning this clone itself: Other DNA variants within this sample encode the same CDR3. The chain links TRBV7-8 to TRBJ2-3; unclear D gene. Trimming pared 1 base from V and 1 base from J, leaving 6 bases between. Germline V gives CDR1 SGHVS, CDR2 FQNEAQ. The CDR3 consists of 14 residues. The CDR3 DNA follows: TGTGCCAGCAGCTTAGACCGAGGCACAGATACGCAGTATTTT. Residues: CASSLDRGTDTQYF.

The chain carries TRBV30 and TRBJ1-2; D gene ambiguous. V gave up 4 bases and J gave up 8 bases, with 17 bases separating them. This CDR3 spans 13 amino acids. Germline V gene lookup returns CDR1 GTSNPN and CDR2 SVGIG (reference sequence). In DNA, the CDR3 is TGTGCCTGGATCGGGAACAAGGTTCAAGGCTACACCTTC. It codes for CAWIGNKVQGYTF.

The chain links TRBV28 to TRBJ1-5, with 7 bases lining up with TRBD1. The V and J ends lost 5 bases and 6 bases, in that order; junction bases with no gene match: 7. The CDR3 sequence is 14 residues long. The germline gives CDR1 MDHEN, CDR2 SYDVKM. The CDR3 loop is CASSISEGAQPQHF. As DNA, the CDR3 is TGTGCCAGCAGTATATCCGAGGGGGCTCAGCCCCAGCATTTT.

The chain links TRBV28 to TRBJ1-4, with D possibly TRBD1 on 5 matching bases. Trimming shortened V by 2 bases and J by 5 bases, and 9 bases separated the two germline ends. CDR1 is MDHEN and CDR2 is SYDVKM in the germline V gene. This CDR3 is 14 amino acids long. The CDR3 DNA reads TGTGCCAGCAGTTTAGATGGGGGGAATGAAAAACTGTTTTTT. Amino acid sequence: CASSLDGGNEKLFF.